This T cell receptor (beta chain) appears in the sequencing data of a study of shared clonotypes between healthy human individuals. A remark on this clone: The same CDR3 arises from other DNA sequences in this sample as well.

V shed 4 bases and J 1 base; nucleotides not matched to a gene: 3. Germline CDR1 reads MDHEN; CDR2 reads SYDVKM. The length of the CDR3 is 15 residues. Sequencing used immunoSEQ multiplex PCR; TCRdb keeps in-frame clones, though not all of them. Among more than 2,000,000 clones listed, 93% were seen once. The sequenced material came from naive CD4+ T cells from PBMCs. As for subset: CD45RA+ positively selected. This clonotype originated in a man aged 18 to 30 in good health. Some clones in this sample may be carry-over from other donors' samples. The genes are TRBV28 and TRBJ1-5; 8 nucleotides agree with TRBD1. DNA for the CDR3: TGTGCCAGCAGTTCCGGACAGGGCAGCAATCAGCCCCAGCATTTT. It is translated as CASSSGQGSNQPQHF. The variable domain in full, with the rest retrieved from reference TRBV28 and TRBJ1-5, is DVKVTQSSRYLVKRTGEKVFLECVQDMDHENMFWYRQDPGLGLRLIYFSYDVKMKEKGDIPEGYSVSREKKERFSLILESASTNQTSMYLCASSSGQGSNQPQHFGDGTRLSIL.